This T cell receptor (beta chain) was observed in a study of T cells in Graves' hyperthyroidism and ophthalmopathy. Study-wide results and caveats: Stable hyperthyroidism and ophthalmopathy were separated using 13 V-J signatures.

This clonotype was counted many times. What it binds is not known. There were TCR beta CDR3 regions amplified from RNA transcripts. The HTBI primer set drove a first-round RT-PCR of the TCR CDR3. TCRdb itself ran the multiplex PCR reads through MiXCR, one entry per CDR3 protein. The sample has a few hundred thousand distinct CDR3 sequences, just over 14% seen once. The specimen sequenced was blood. The TCR originated in a woman between 40 and 55 years old with Graves' hyperthyroidism that later progressed to Graves' ophthalmopathy.

CDR3 bases: TGTGCCAGCAGTGAATATTCTGGGGAAGCTTTCTTT. The encoded protein is CASSEYSGEAFF. The chain is built from TRBV25-1 and TRBJ1-1; no clear D. CDR1 is MGHDK, CDR2 SYGVNS, per germline. The CDR3 sequence is 12 residues long. V was clipped by 0 bases and J by 8 bases, with 7 bases between them.